This T cell receptor (beta chain) comes out of a study of identical twins. Overall study results and limits: Twins' surplus sharing was weaker for beta out-of-frame sequences. Donors were not followed over many years; analysis was cross-sectional.

In its sample, this clonotype was seen a few times. The antigen is unknown. Germline-derived CDR1 and CDR2 are SGHVS and FQNEAQ. The V gene end was trimmed by 5 bases and the J gene end by 2 bases; junction bases not matched to a gene: 5. The CDR3 extends over 14 amino acids. TCRdb re-analysed the 5' RACE reads in MiXCR, keeping a single row per CDR3 protein. The sample lists fewer than 650,000 distinct CDR3 sequences, about 7% occurring once. Another study also made use of these data, one on yellow fever vaccine responses in identical twins.

The origin of this receptor is a woman aged 18-35 years in good health. The sample taken for sequencing was PBMCs. J is TRBJ2-7 and V is TRBV7-8, with 8 bases that match TRBD2. Written as DNA, the CDR3 is TGTGCCAGCAGCCCTCGGACTAGCCCCTACGAGCAGTACTTC. Encoded protein: CASSPRTSPYEQYF. The variable domain in full, with the rest retrieved from reference TRBV7-8 and TRBJ2-7, is GAGVSQSPRYKVAKRGQDVALRCDPISGHVSLFWYQQALGQGPEFLTYFQNEAQLDKSGLPSDRFFAERPEGSVSTLKIQRTQQEDSAVYLCASSPRTSPYEQYFGPGTRLTVT.